Listed below are T cell receptor beta chains from one sample, sequenced in a study of tumor-infiltrating lymphocytes in localized non-small cell lung cancer. TCRdb keeps only in-frame clones here, not all; method: immunoSEQ multiplex PCR. The table has roughly 8,000 clones, around 60% seen once; the top ten hold around 13%. Sequenced input: uninvolved lung tissue not adjacent to the tumor. The receptors stem from a human donor with non-small cell lung cancer. CDR3s include the opening cysteine and the closing phenylalanine or tryptophan. A D gene is named only where the DNA matches it firmly. Rows may omit the clone size; those that give it use once, few, many or a size class.

TRBV2	15	once	TRBD2	TRBJ2-4	TGTGCCAGCACCTATTATGAGGGCGGGGAGGGCATTCAGTACTTC	CASTYYEGGEGIQYF
TRBV4-1	19	medium-sized	.	TRBJ1-2	TGCGCCAGCAGCCAAGAAATTAAACGCAGGGGAACGACTAACTATGGCTACACCTTC	CASSQEIKRRGTTNYGYTF
TRBV9	15	.	.	TRBJ2-7	TGTGCCAGCAGCTCTGGTCCGGGGGACGGATACGAGCAGTACTTC	CASSSGPGDGYEQYF
TRBV27	13	once	.	TRBJ1-1	TGTGCCAGCAGTTTTTGGGGGAACACTGAAGCTTTCTTT	CASSFWGNTEAFF
TRBV11-2	13	few	TRBD1	TRBJ2-7	TGTGCCAGCAGCGCGGGACAGGCCTACGAGCAGTACTTC	CASSAGQAYEQYF
TRBV6-5	13	.	.	TRBJ2-5	TGTGCCAGCAGTTACTCTTCCCAAGAGACCCAGTACTTC	CASSYSSQETQYF
TRBV6-6	12	.	.	TRBJ2-5	TGTGCCAGCAGTTATACCCAGGGGACCCAGTACTTC	CASSYTQGTQYF
TRBV27	12	.	TRBD1	TRBJ1-4	TGTGCCAGCAGTCCGAGACAGGGTAGACTGTTTTTT	CASSPRQGRLFF
TRBV5-1	15	.	.	TRBJ1-1	TGCGCCAGCAGCTTGAGTCCGGGAGCGGACACTGAAGCTTTCTTT	CASSLSPGADTEAFF
TRBV2	16	.	.	TRBJ2-6	TGTGCCAGCAGTGACAGGATCTTATCTGGGGCCAACGTCCTGACTTTC	CASSDRILSGANVLTF
TRBV29-1	13	.	.	TRBJ1-1	TGCAGCGTGGGGGAGGGGGAAGGCACTGAAGCTTTCTTT	CSVGEGEGTEAFF
TRBV5-4	15	.	.	TRBJ1-3	TGTGCCAGCAGCTTGGGGGGGGAAGGTGGAAACACCATATATTTT	CASSLGGEGGNTIYF
TRBV30	12	.	.	TRBJ1-6	TGTGCCTGGAGTGTAACTTCTTCACCCCTCCACTTT	CAWSVTSSPLHF
TRBV6-1	12	.	.	TRBJ1-4	TGTGCCAGCAGTGGGTCAACAGAAAAACTGTTTTTT	CASSGSTEKLFF
TRBV12-5	12	.	TRBD1	TRBJ1-1	TGTGCTAGTGGTGCCGGGACAGGTGAAGCTTTCTTT	CASGAGTGEAFF